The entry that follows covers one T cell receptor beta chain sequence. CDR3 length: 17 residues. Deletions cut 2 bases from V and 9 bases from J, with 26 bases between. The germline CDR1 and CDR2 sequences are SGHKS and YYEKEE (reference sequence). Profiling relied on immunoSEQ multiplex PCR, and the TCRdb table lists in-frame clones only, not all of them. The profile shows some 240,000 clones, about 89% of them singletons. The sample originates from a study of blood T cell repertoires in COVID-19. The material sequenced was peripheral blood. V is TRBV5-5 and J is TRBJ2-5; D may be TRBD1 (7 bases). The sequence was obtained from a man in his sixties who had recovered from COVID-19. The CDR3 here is CASSFGSRQGGTAPQYF. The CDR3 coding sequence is TGTGCCAGCAGCTTCGGATCCAGACAGGGCGGGACCGCACCCCAGTACTTC.